Reported below is one T cell receptor (beta chain). These data belong to a study of blood T cell repertoires in COVID-19. The wider study: Sources were T cells, B-cell-depleted T cells, or PBMCs; the material itself was cDNA or gDNA.

Per the germline V gene, CDR1 is MDHEN and CDR2 is SYDVKM. V lost 3 bases and J 1 base, leaving 3 bases between the germline ends. This CDR3 region has 12 residues. In the source study's methods: It was from reference gene primer amplification that nucleated cell counts were estimated. Some clones are missing from TCRdb's copy, which holds only in-frame ones; the method was immunoSEQ multiplex PCR. V and J calls plus clone size are reproduced from that table; the DNA served to infer D and trimming. The table includes roughly 290,000 clones, around 87% detected once. The chain combines TRBV28 with TRBJ1-1, with D uncertain. The TCR comes from a woman aged 50 to 60 who had recovered from COVID-19. Sequencing input: peripheral blood. The CDR3 region is CASSFRNTEAFF. CDR3 sequence (DNA): TGTGCCAGCAGTTTTCGGAACACTGAAGCTTTCTTT.